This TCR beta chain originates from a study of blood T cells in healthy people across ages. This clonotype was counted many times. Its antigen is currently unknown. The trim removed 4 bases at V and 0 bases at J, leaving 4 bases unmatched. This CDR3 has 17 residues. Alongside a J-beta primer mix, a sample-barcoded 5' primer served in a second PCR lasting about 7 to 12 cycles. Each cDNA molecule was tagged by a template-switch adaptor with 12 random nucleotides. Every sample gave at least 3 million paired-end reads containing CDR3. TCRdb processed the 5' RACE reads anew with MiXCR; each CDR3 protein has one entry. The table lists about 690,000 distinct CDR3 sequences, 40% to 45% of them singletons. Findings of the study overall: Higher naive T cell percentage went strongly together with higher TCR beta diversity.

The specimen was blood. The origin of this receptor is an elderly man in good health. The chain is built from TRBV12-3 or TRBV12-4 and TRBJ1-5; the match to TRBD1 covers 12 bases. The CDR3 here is CASSWGQGAFSNQPQHF. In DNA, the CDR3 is TGTGCCAGCAGTTGGGGACAGGGGGCCTTTAGCAATCAGCCCCAGCATTTT.